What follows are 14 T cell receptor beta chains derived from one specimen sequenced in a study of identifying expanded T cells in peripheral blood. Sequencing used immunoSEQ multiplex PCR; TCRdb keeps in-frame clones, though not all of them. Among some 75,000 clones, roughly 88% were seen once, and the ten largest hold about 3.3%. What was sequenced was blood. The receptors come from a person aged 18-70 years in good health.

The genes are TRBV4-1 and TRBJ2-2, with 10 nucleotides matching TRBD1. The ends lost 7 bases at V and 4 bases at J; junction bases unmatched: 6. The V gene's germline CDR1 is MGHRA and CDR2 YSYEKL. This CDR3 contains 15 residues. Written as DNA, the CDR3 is TGCGCCAGCACCCCGACAGGGGGCCGCACCGGGGAGCTGTTTTTT. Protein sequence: CASTPTGGRTGELFF.

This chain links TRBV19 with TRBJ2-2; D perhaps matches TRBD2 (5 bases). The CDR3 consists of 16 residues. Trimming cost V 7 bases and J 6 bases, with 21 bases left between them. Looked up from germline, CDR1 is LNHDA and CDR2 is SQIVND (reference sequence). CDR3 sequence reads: CASNLQAGGLAGELFF. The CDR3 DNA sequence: TGTGCCAGTAATCTCCAAGCAGGAGGCCTGGCCGGGGAGCTGTTTTTT.

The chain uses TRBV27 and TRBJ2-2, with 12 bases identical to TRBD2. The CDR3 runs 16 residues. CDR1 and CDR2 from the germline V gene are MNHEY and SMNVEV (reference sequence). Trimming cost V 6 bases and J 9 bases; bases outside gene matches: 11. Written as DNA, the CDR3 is TGTGCCAGCAGCCGAGAAGGACTAGCGGGGTACCGGGAGCTGTTTTTT. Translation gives CASSREGLAGYRELFF.

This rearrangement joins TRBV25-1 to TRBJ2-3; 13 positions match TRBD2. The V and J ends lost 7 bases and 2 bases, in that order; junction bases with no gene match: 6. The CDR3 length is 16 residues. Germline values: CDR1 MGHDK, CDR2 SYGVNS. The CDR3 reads CASKRGTSGVTDTQYF. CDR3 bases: TGTGCCAGCAAGCGGGGGACTAGCGGGGTCACAGATACGCAGTATTTT.

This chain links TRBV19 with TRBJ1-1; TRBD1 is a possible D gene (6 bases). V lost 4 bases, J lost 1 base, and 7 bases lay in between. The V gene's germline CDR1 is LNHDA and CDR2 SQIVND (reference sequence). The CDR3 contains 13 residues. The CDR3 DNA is TGTGCCAGTAGTAGGGACAAGAACACTGAAGCTTTCTTT. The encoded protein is CASSRDKNTEAFF.

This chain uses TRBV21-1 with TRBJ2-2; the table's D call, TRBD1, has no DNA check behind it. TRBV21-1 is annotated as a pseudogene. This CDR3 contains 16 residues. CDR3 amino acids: CASSTQTGIGPGELFF. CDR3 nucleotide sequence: TGTGCCAGCAGCACCCAAACAGGGATCGGGCCCGGGGAGCTGTTTTTT.

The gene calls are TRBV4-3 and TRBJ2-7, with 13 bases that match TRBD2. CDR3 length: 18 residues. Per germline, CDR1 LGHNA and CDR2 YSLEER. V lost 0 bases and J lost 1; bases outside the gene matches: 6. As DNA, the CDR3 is TGCGCCAGCAGCCAAGAGTCCGGACTAGCGGGAGCGTCCTACGAGCAGTACTTC. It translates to CASSQESGLAGASYEQYF.

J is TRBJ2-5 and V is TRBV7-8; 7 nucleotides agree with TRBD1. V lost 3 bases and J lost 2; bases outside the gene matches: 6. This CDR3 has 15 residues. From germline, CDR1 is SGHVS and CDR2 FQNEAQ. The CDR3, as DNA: TGTGCCAGCAGCTTCCGACAGGGATGGCAAGAGACCCAGTACTTC. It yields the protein CASSFRQGWQETQYF.

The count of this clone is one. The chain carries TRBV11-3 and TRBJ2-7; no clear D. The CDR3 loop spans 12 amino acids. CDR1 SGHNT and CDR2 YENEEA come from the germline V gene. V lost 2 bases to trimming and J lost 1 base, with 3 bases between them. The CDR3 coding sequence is TGTGCCAGCAGCTTATGTTCCTACGAGCAGTACTTC. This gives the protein CASSLCSYEQYF.

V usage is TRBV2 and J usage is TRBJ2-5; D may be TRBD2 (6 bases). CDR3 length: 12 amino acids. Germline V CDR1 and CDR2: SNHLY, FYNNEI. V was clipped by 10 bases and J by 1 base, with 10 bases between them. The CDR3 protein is CANGGPQETQYF. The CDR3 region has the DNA TGTGCCAACGGGGGTCCCCAAGAGACCCAGTACTTC.

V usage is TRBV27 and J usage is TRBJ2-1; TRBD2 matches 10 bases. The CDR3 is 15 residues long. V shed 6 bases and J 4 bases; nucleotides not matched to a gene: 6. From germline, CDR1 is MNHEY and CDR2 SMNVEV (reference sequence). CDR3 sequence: CASRLTSGTYNEQFF. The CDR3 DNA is TGTGCCAGCAGACTAACTAGCGGGACTTACAATGAGCAGTTCTTC.

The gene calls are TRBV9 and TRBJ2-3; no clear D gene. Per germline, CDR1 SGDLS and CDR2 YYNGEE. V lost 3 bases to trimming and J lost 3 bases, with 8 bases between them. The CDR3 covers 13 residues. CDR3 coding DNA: TGTGCCAGCAGCGCCCGGAGTACAGATACGCAGTATTTT. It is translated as CASSARSTDTQYF.

CDR3 in DNA: TGCGCCAGCAGCTTGGAGACAGGGGCGAGCACTGAAGCTTTCTTT. Translated, it gives CASSLETGASTEAFF. The gene calls are TRBV5-1 and TRBJ1-1, with 8 positions matching TRBD1. Trimming removed 0 bases from V and 4 bases from J; junction bases left unmatched: 5. There are 15 residues in the CDR3. Per germline, CDR1 SGHRS and CDR2 YFSETQ.

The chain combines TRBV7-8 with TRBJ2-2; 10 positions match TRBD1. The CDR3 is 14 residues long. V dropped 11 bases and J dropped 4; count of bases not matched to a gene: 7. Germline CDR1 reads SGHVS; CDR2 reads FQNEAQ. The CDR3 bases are TGTGCCGGTCTGGGACAGGGGAGCACCGGGGAGCTGTTTTTT. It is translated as CAGLGQGSTGELFF.